The 26 T cell receptor beta chains presented below share a single source sample, sequenced in a study of blood T cell repertoires in COVID-19 (dated by TCRdb to 2018 to 2021). Receptor amplification or capture employed the immunoSEQ multiplex PCR assay. TCRdb holds this immuneACCESS table with in-frame rearrangements only. Some clones are missing; in checked studies, unresolved V genes explain under half, and the rest has no known cause. This sample has about 150,000 clones in its table, and 80% to 90% of those were observed once. Under 7.5% of the sample is taken by the ten largest. Sequenced input: peripheral blood. The receptors here all came from a man older than 75 with acute or convalescent COVID-19.

The chain joins TRBV5-1 to TRBJ2-1; 8 bases line up with TRBD1. J lost 9 bases, V lost 4 bases, and 6 bases had no gene match. Germline CDR1 and CDR2: SGHRS and YFSETQ. CDR3 length: 13 residues. The DNA for the CDR3 is TGCGCCAGCAGCAAGGACAGGGCTGGTGAGCAGTTCTTC. This codes for CASSKDRAGEQFF.

The CDR3 spells CASSYLQVDGYTF. The CDR3 nucleotides read TGTGCCAGCAGTTATTTGCAGGTGGATGGCTACACCTTC. The chain joins TRBV6-2 or TRBV6-3 to TRBJ1-2; D remains unclear. V was clipped by 3 bases and J by 6 bases, with 11 bases between them. CDR3 length equals 13 residues. Germline values: CDR1 MNHEY, CDR2 SVGEGT.

V and J are TRBV6-2 or TRBV6-3 and TRBJ1-4; 11 positions agree with TRBD1. The CDR3 has 16 residues. Looked up from germline, CDR1 is MNHEY and CDR2 is SVGEGT. Trimming at V came to 5 bases and at J to 10 bases, leaving 12 bases not matched to a gene. This chain's CDR3 is CASSPADRGLSGKLFF. CDR3 in DNA: TGTGCCAGCAGTCCCGCGGACAGGGGGCTTTCGGGAAAACTGTTTTTT.

V usage is TRBV5-1 and J usage is TRBJ1-1, with D maybe TRBD1 (6 bases). Germline lookup yields CDR1 SGHRS and CDR2 YFSETQ. V lost 3 bases and J 4 bases, leaving 10 bases between the germline ends. The CDR3 length is 13 residues. In DNA, the CDR3 is TGCGCCAGCAGCTCTCAGGGGTCCACTGAAGCTTTCTTT. It yields the protein CASSSQGSTEAFF.

The rearrangement links TRBV6-2 or TRBV6-3 to TRBJ2-1; D is possibly TRBD1 (6 bases). The CDR3 extends over 15 amino acids. V was clipped by 5 bases and J by 4 bases, with 15 bases between them. The germline CDR1 and CDR2 sequences are MNHEY and SVGEGT. CDR3 sequence (DNA): TGTGCCAGCAGTCCCCGACAGGCCTCATACAATGAGCAGTTCTTC. Protein: CASSPRQASYNEQFF.

This chain joins TRBV28 and TRBJ2-7; 7 nucleotides agree with TRBD1. Germline V gene sequence: CDR1 MDHEN, CDR2 SYDVKM. The CDR3 contains 12 residues. Trimming cost V 11 bases and J 3 bases; bases outside gene matches: 7. CDR3 protein: CAARDRVYEQYF. The CDR3 DNA follows: TGTGCCGCCCGTGACAGGGTCTACGAGCAGTACTTC.

The chain employs TRBV6-1 and TRBJ2-3, with D perhaps TRBD2 (7 bases). V was pared by 1 base and J by 2 bases, with 13 bases between. This CDR3 region has 16 residues. Germline lookup yields CDR1 MNHNS and CDR2 SASEGT. CDR3 region: CASSEGGGHYTDTQYF. The CDR3 DNA is TGTGCCAGCAGTGAAGGCGGGGGACACTACACAGATACGCAGTATTTT.

This clone showed up just once. This rearrangement joins TRBV7-6 to TRBJ1-3; D is uncertain. The CDR3 runs 13 residues. Trimming took 4 bases from V and 5 from J, leaving 9 bases between them. CDR1 is SGHVS and CDR2 is FNYEAQ in the germline V gene. DNA for the CDR3: TGTGCCAGCAGCTCCAGACTCCGAAACACCATATATTTT. Amino acids: CASSSRLRNTIYF.

This chain joins TRBV5-1 and TRBJ1-6; D remains unclear. CDR1 SGHRS and CDR2 YFSETQ come from the germline V gene. Trimming removed 0 bases at V and 6 bases at J, with 13 bases between. There are 16 residues in the CDR3. The CDR3 protein is CASSLAGADRNSPLHF. CDR3 coding DNA: TGCGCCAGCAGCTTGGCTGGAGCCGACCGTAATTCACCCCTCCACTTT.

This chain links TRBV5-4 with TRBJ2-1; 7 nucleotides match TRBD2. This CDR3 contains 14 residues. From germline, CDR1 is SGHNT and CDR2 YYREEE (reference sequence). Germline trimming cut 10 bases from V and 4 bases from J; bases unmatched to any gene: 11. The DNA of the CDR3 is TGTGCCGGAACTAGCGCCGGGGGGTACAATGAGCAGTTCTTC. Amino acids: CAGTSAGGYNEQFF.

This chain joins TRBV19 and TRBJ2-5; a weak D match, TRBD1 (5 bases). Germline loops: CDR1 LNHDA, CDR2 SQIVND (reference sequence). The V gene lost 3 bases and the J gene lost 2 bases, with 19 bases spanning the gap. The CDR3 totals 17 residues. In nucleotides, the CDR3 is TGTGCCAGTAGTATCGGTAGTATACCCCCAGGGCAAGAGACCCAGTACTTC. Protein product: CASSIGSIPPGQETQYF. The whole variable domain, remainder taken from reference TRBV19 and TRBJ2-5, is DGGITQSPKYLFRKEGQNVTLSCEQNLNHDAMYWYRQDPGQGLRLIYYSQIVNDFQKGDIAEGYSVSREKKESFPLTVTSAQKNPTAFYLCASSIGSIPPGQETQYFGPGTRLLVL.

The chain recombines TRBV29-1 with TRBJ2-1, with TRBD2 matching 7 bases. This CDR3 comprises 18 residues. Germline CDR1 is SQVTM and CDR2 is ANQGSEA. J was trimmed by 0 bases and V by 7 bases; bases with no gene match: 18. The CDR3 nucleotides read TGCAGCGCCAAGCTAGCGATGACCCGCGGGAGCTCCTACAATGAGCAGTTCTTC. As protein: CSAKLAMTRGSSYNEQFF.

V gene TRBV24-1 combines with J gene TRBJ2-7; maybe TRBD1 (5 bases). With 5 bases removed from V and 9 bases from J, the gap between germline ends came to 16 bases. Germline loops: CDR1 KGHDR, CDR2 SFDVKD. The CDR3 has 13 amino acids. The CDR3 bases are TGTGCCACCAGTGGAGGCAGGGTCAGGCGGCAGTACTTC. Its translation: CATSGGRVRRQYF.

V and J are TRBV27 and TRBJ1-5; 10 bases fit TRBD1. With 7 bases clipped from V and 2 bases from J, the junction kept 5 bases outside the gene matches. The CDR3 loop spans 15 amino acids. Germline lookup yields CDR1 MNHEY and CDR2 SMNVEV (reference sequence). This chain's CDR3 is CASTSGTGGNQPQHF. DNA of the CDR3: TGTGCCAGCACCTCCGGGACAGGGGGCAATCAGCCCCAGCATTTT.

The chain has TRBV5-1 and TRBJ2-5; 9 positions match TRBD1. Germline lookup yields CDR1 SGHRS and CDR2 YFSETQ. The CDR3 contains 16 residues. J was trimmed by 3 bases and V by 0 bases; bases with no gene match: 6. CDR3 sequence reads: CASSLVTGGLEETQYF. The CDR3 region has the DNA TGCGCCAGCAGCTTGGTTACAGGGGGCCTTGAAGAGACCCAGTACTTC. The entire variable domain, with the rest obtained from reference TRBV5-1 and TRBJ2-5, is as follows: KAGVTQTPRYLIKTRGQQVTLSCSPISGHRSVSWYQQTPGQGLQFLFEYFSETQRNKGNFPGRFSGRQFSNSRSEMNVSTLELGDSALYLCASSLVTGGLEETQYFGPGTRLLVL.

The rearrangement links TRBV27 to TRBJ2-1, with 10 bases lining up with TRBD2. This CDR3 has 16 residues. CDR1 is MNHEY and CDR2 is SMNVEV in the germline V gene (reference sequence). The J segment lost 4 bases and the V segment lost 4 bases, leaving 7 bases of the junction unmatched. The CDR3 nucleotides are TGTGCCAGCAGTTATGAGAGCGGGAGGGGTTACAATGAGCAGTTCTTC. It encodes CASSYESGRGYNEQFF.

V gene TRBV7-2 combines with J gene TRBJ2-5; 9 nucleotides line up with TRBD2. V dropped 7 bases and J dropped 3; count of bases not matched to a gene: 18. CDR3 length: 18 residues. CDR1 and CDR2 (germline): SGHTA, FQGNSA. CDR3 in DNA: TGTGCCAGCACCCCCGGGGGTGGTAGCGGGAGATTCGAAGAGACCCAGTACTTC. Protein: CASTPGGGSGRFEETQYF. Supplemented by reference TRBV7-2 and TRBJ2-5, the full variable domain reads GAGVSQSPSNKVTEKGKDVELRCDPISGHTALYWYRQSLGQGLEFLIYFQGNSAPDKSGLPSDRFSAERTGGSVSTLTIQRTQQEDSAVYLCASTPGGGSGRFEETQYFGPGTRLLVL.

The V gene is TRBV7-2, the J gene TRBJ2-1; 9 bases are a match to TRBD2. CDR3 length: 17 residues. Germline CDR1 reads SGHTA; CDR2 reads FQGNSA. With V trimmed by 1 base and J by 2 bases, 6 bases remained unmatched. CDR3 region: CASSLGMTSGTYNEQFF. In DNA form, the CDR3 reads TGTGCCAGCAGCTTAGGGATGACTAGCGGCACCTACAATGAGCAGTTCTTC.

The rearrangement uses TRBV7-9 and TRBJ1-1, with D maybe TRBD1 (6 bases). There are 14 residues in the CDR3. The ends were cut back, 5 bases at V and 5 bases at J, with 15 bases in the middle. CDR1 and CDR2 from the germline V gene are SEHNR and FQNEAQ (reference sequence). CDR3 protein: CASSLQGWGTEAFF. The CDR3, as DNA: TGTGCCAGCAGCCTACAGGGTTGGGGGACTGAAGCTTTCTTT.

The rearrangement uses TRBV10-1 and TRBJ1-1; D gene unclear. The CDR3 length is 13 residues. Trimming shortened V by 8 bases and J by 1 base, and 11 bases separated the two germline ends. Germline values: CDR1 WNHNN, CDR2 SYGVQD (reference sequence). The CDR3 region has the DNA TGCGCCAGCCAGTGGCAGAAGAACACTGAAGCTTTCTTT. It codes for CASQWQKNTEAFF.

The J gene is TRBJ2-3, the V gene TRBV19; 9 bases map to TRBD1. This CDR3 has 19 residues. The V and J ends lost 5 bases and 3 bases, in that order; junction bases with no gene match: 18. Germline V gene sequence: CDR1 LNHDA, CDR2 SQIVND (reference sequence). The CDR3 reads CASSGLKKTGQGRTDTQYF. Here the CDR3 DNA reads TGTGCCAGTAGTGGACTCAAAAAAACGGGACAGGGAAGGACAGATACGCAGTATTTT.

This rearrangement joins TRBV7-9 to TRBJ2-1; 9 bases match TRBD2. After removal of 11 bases from V and 1 base from J, the junction contained 9 bases not matched to a gene. This CDR3 contains 15 residues. Germline-derived CDR1 and CDR2 are SEHNR and FQNEAQ (reference sequence). The CDR3, as DNA: TGTGCCGCTACCCAGAGCGGGAGGTCCTACAATGAGCAGTTCTTC. As protein: CAATQSGRSYNEQFF.

V usage is TRBV29-1 and J usage is TRBJ2-3; 12 bases are shared with TRBD1. There are 13 residues in the CDR3. Germline assignment: CDR1 SQVTM and CDR2 ANQGSEA. Unmatched junction bases numbered 4, after V lost 6 bases and J lost 6 bases. CDR3 nucleotides: TGCAGCGTGCCGGGACAGGGGGCGGATACGCAGTATTTT. This translates into CSVPGQGADTQYF.

This rearrangement joins TRBV6-5 to TRBJ1-6; TRBD1 is a possible D gene (6 bases). The CDR3 contains 15 residues. Germline CDR1 MNHEY, CDR2 SVGAGI. The V end was cut by 2 bases, the J end by 10 bases, with 15 bases between. CDR3 residues: CASSYGWQGLSPLHF. DNA of the CDR3: TGTGCCAGCAGTTACGGGTGGCAGGGGTTATCACCCCTCCACTTT.

The V gene is TRBV3-1 (or the pseudogene TRBV3-2), the J gene TRBJ1-3; D remains ambiguous. The CDR3 is 13 residues long. V dropped 6 bases and J dropped 0 bases, with 6 bases sitting between them. Germline CDR1 LGHDT, CDR2 YNNKEL (reference sequence). The CDR3 loop reads CASRSVSGNTIYF. CDR3 bases: TGTGCCAGCAGGTCTGTCTCTGGAAACACCATATATTTT.

This clone was detected a few times. This chain joins TRBV6-5 and TRBJ2-7; maybe TRBD2 (5 bases). CDR3 length: 16 residues. The V and J ends lost 2 bases and 2 bases respectively, with 16 bases between them. Germline V CDR1 and CDR2: MNHEY, SVGAGI. CDR3 protein: CASSYGGEGRPYEQYF. Written as DNA, the CDR3 is TGTGCCAGCAGTTACGGAGGAGAAGGGCGCCCCTACGAGCAGTACTTC.